Reported below is one T cell receptor beta chain. No antigen is known for it. A single base separates this from a much larger clone, so it may be a read error. This entry is derived from a study of control samples from healthy donors and cancer patients (dated by TCRdb to 2018 to 2021). The CDR1 and CDR2 encoded by the germline V gene are SNHLY and FYNNEI. The CDR3 spans 13 residues, from the cysteine through the phenylalanine. Only the CDR3 DNA is retained, 39 bases long and in frame from the first base. V ends up 4 bases short and J 2 bases short, with an unmatched junction base count of 0. Library creation used the immunoSEQ multiplex PCR assay. Imported from immuneACCESS, the table was reduced by TCRdb to in-frame sequences with V and J called. These copies leave out some clones; in studies compared against another copy, an unresolved V gene accounts for under half, and the cause of the remainder is not known. This sample lists fewer than 110,000 clones; roughly 91% were detected once. The top ten constitute over 6.5% of the sample.

The rearranged segments are TRBV2 and TRBJ1-2, with TRBD1 identical over 8 junction bases. This receptor was obtained from a man aged 30 to 45 in good health. Sample: blood. The CDR3 in this case is CASSGTGNYGYTF. The nucleotide sequence reads as follows: TGTGCCAGCAGTGGGACAGGGAACTATGGCTACACCTTC.